Sequencing of this TCR beta chain was carried out in a study of T cells after yellow fever vaccination. Study-wide points: Post-booster repertoires contained most primary-vaccination clones again (roughly 96% CD4, roughly 90% CD8).

V gave up 4 bases and J gave up 3 bases, with 17 bases separating them. Germline V lookup: CDR1 SGHTA, CDR2 FQGNSA. The CDR3 runs to 16 residues. Details on this clonotype: No antigen is known for it.

TCRdb re-analysed the 5' RACE reads in MiXCR, keeping a single row per CDR3 protein. The data contain about 320,000 distinct CDR3 sequences, approximately 4% of them singletons. The rearrangement links TRBV7-2 to TRBJ2-3; maybe TRBD2 (6 bases). The receptor's source is a young man who received the YFV17D yellow fever vaccine. The material was PBMCs, obtained 15 days after the yellow fever booster vaccination. CDR3 region: CASSYDGLRGTDTQYF. The DNA for the CDR3 is TGTGCCAGCAGCTACGACGGTTTGCGGGGAACAGATACGCAGTATTTT.